This record looks at one T cell receptor (beta chain) sequence and its context. Its matching antigen is unknown. This specimen belongs to a study of cytomegalovirus exposure and HLA in healthy donors. Study-wide findings and caveats: The study flagged fewer than 200 TCR beta chains as cytomegalovirus-associated. In vitro experiments confirmed that a few CMV-associated chains were specific for CMV antigens.

Method: immunoSEQ multiplex PCR; TCRdb's copy keeps in-frame clones and lacks some. The sample shows 150,000 to 200,000 clones, 84% of them seen only once. Looked up from germline, CDR1 is SGHVS and CDR2 is FQNEAQ. J was trimmed by 2 bases and V by 3 bases; bases with no gene match: 3. The CDR3 extends over 15 amino acids. The chain recombines TRBV7-8 with TRBJ2-2; 7 bases match TRBD1. The specimen was PBMCs. This sequence was found in a man aged 30-40 years in good health and CMV-seropositive. Here the CDR3 reads CASSFGQANTGELFF. The CDR3 DNA reads TGTGCCAGCAGCTTTGGACAGGCAAACACCGGGGAGCTGTTTTTT.